Reported below is one TCR beta chain. Followed longitudinally, the Seattle patients had been enrolled during active infection. The data stem from a study of blood T cell repertoires in COVID-19. As for the study in general: Acute and convalescent COVID-19 samples came from the United States, Italy and Spain. T cells, B-cell-depleted T cells, or PBMCs provided the cDNA or gDNA that served as material.

Trimming removed 3 bases from V and 3 bases from J; junction bases left unmatched: 3. The CDR3 runs to 16 residues. The germline gives CDR1 SGDLS, CDR2 YYNGEE. Study processing details: For nucleated cells, counts were estimated from reference gene primer amplification. This table comes from immunoSEQ multiplex PCR, and its TCRdb copy is limited to in-frame clones, with some not included. The DNA gave D and trimming, while V, J and clone size come from that table. The table lists about 64,000 clones, 78% of them singletons. The receptor comes from a man between 60 and 75 years old with COVID-19, enrolled during active disease. Input material: peripheral blood. This chain connects TRBV9 to TRBJ2-3, with 14 bases matching TRBD2. The CDR3: CASSAGTSGSTDTQYF. In nucleotides, the CDR3 is TGTGCCAGCAGCGCCGGGACTAGCGGGAGTACAGATACGCAGTATTTT. The whole variable domain, remainder taken from reference TRBV9 and TRBJ2-3, is DSGVTQTPKHLITATGQRVTLRCSPRSGDLSVYWYQQSLDQGLQFLIQYYNGEERAKGNILERFSAQQFPDLHSELNLSSLELGDSALYFCASSAGTSGSTDTQYFGPGTRLTVL.